Below, 12 T cell receptor beta chains from the same sample are listed, as sequenced in a study of cytomegalovirus exposure and HLA in healthy donors. The PCR employed 60 Vbeta primers together with 13 Jbeta primers. Clones were sequenced by immunoSEQ multiplex PCR, and TCRdb holds only the in-frame ones, with some missing. In the table there are some 120,000 clones, almost 85% of which are singletons. Sequencing was performed on PBMCs. The origin of the receptors is a young woman in good health and CMV-seronegative.

The chain uses TRBV7-2 and TRBJ1-5, with 7 bases fitting TRBD1. The V gene's germline CDR1 is SGHTA and CDR2 FQGNSA. The CDR3 covers 15 residues. The V and J ends lost 1 base and 3 bases, in that order; junction bases with no gene match: 3. The CDR3 DNA reads as TGTGCCAGCAGCTTAGGGACAGGTTCCAATCAGCCCCAGCATTTT. Its translation: CASSLGTGSNQPQHF.

The genes are TRBV28 and TRBJ1-1, with D uncertain. V lost 8 bases, J lost 3 bases, and 13 bases lay in between. CDR1 MDHEN and CDR2 SYDVKM come from the germline V gene. There are 13 residues in the CDR3. The DNA of the CDR3 is TGTGCCAGCTCTGAGCGCGGGTACACTGAAGCTTTCTTT. Protein: CASSERGYTEAFF.

DNA of the CDR3: TGTGCCAGCAGCTTAAGTACGGCTAGGGGAAACACCATATATTTT. Its protein is CASSLSTARGNTIYF. The chain couples TRBV11-2 to TRBJ1-3; D unclear. The V gene's germline CDR1 is SGHAT and CDR2 FQNNGV. The CDR3 covers 15 residues. V was clipped by 2 bases and J by 4 bases, with 12 bases between them.

This clone was counted between two and nine times. The genes are TRBV10-3 and TRBJ2-5; D gene uncertain. This CDR3 has 13 amino acids. Germline V gene lookup returns CDR1 ENHRY and CDR2 SYGVKD. The V gene lost 3 bases and the J gene lost 2 bases, with 7 bases spanning the gap. The CDR3 DNA sequence: TGTGCCATCAGTGAACTTATACAAGAGACCCAGTACTTC. This gives the protein CAISELIQETQYF.

The rearrangement uses TRBV19 and TRBJ1-4, with D hard to call. The CDR3 contains 14 residues. Germline-derived CDR1 and CDR2 are LNHDA and SQIVND (reference sequence). The V end was cut by 4 bases, the J end by 4 bases, with 10 bases between. Here the CDR3 DNA reads TGTGCCAGTAGTAGTGGGTGGAGTAATGAAAAACTGTTTTTT. It yields the protein CASSSGWSNEKLFF.

The V and J genes are TRBV19 and TRBJ1-2; D is unclear. The V and J ends lost 4 bases and 1 base respectively, with 16 bases between them. This CDR3 comprises 16 residues. Germline V gene lookup returns CDR1 LNHDA and CDR2 SQIVND (reference sequence). In DNA form, the CDR3 reads TGTGCCAGTAGTAGGTTGCAGGCGACAATTAACTATGGCTACACCTTC. This encodes CASSRLQATINYGYTF.

The chain joins TRBV10-1 to TRBJ1-1; D remains ambiguous. This CDR3 has 14 residues. V shed 3 bases and J shed 5 bases, with 13 bases lying between them. Per germline, CDR1 WNHNN and CDR2 SYGVQD (reference sequence). The CDR3 DNA sequence: TGCGCCAGCAGTGAAGGAACGGGAGGGACTGAAGCTTTCTTT. It codes for CASSEGTGGTEAFF.

The chain couples TRBV19 to TRBJ1-3, with no clear D. The V gene lost 7 bases and the J gene lost 2 bases, with 9 bases spanning the gap. Germline V lookup: CDR1 LNHDA, CDR2 SQIVND (reference sequence). The length of the CDR3 is 13 residues. The CDR3 DNA reads TGTGCCAGTAATGTGCAGGCTGGAAACACCATATATTTT. The encoded protein is CASNVQAGNTIYF.

The genes are TRBV7-9 and TRBJ1-1; no definite D call. CDR1 is SEHNR and CDR2 is FQNEAQ in the germline V gene (reference sequence). The CDR3 spans 14 residues. V was cut by 3 bases and J by 7 bases, with 15 bases left in between. CDR3 residues: CASSFLPKRYEAFF. The CDR3 DNA follows: TGTGCCAGCAGCTTCCTCCCGAAGAGGTATGAAGCTTTCTTT.

The V call is TRBV10-3, the J call TRBJ2-5; D gene ambiguous. The closer fit of TRBJ2-7 to the DNA end suggests the J call may be wrong. This CDR3 is built from 13 residues. The V gene's germline CDR1 is ENHRY and CDR2 SYGVKD. CDR3 sequence: CAISENSRYEQYF. As DNA, the CDR3 is TGTGCCATCAGTGAAAACAGTCGCTACGAGCAGTACTTC.

The chain recombines TRBV27 with TRBJ1-6; D is unclear. This CDR3 contains 14 residues. Germline-derived CDR1 and CDR2 are MNHEY and SMNVEV (reference sequence). Trimming pared 2 bases from V and 8 bases from J, leaving 10 bases between. CDR3 sequence (DNA): TGTGCCAGCAGTTTACGAGTCCCCTATTCACCCCTCCACTTT. It specifies CASSLRVPYSPLHF.

The V call is TRBV7-9, the J call TRBJ2-1; possible D gene TRBD2, 6 bases. With 5 bases removed from V and 3 bases from J, the gap between germline ends came to 20 bases. There are 17 residues in the CDR3. Germline V gene sequence: CDR1 SEHNR, CDR2 FQNEAQ (reference sequence). The CDR3: CASSPRIRTTYYNEQFF. CDR3 coding DNA: TGTGCCAGCAGCCCACGGATTCGGACTACCTACTACAATGAGCAGTTCTTC.